The 14 T cell receptor beta chains below were found in one sample sequenced in a study of human T cells and chemical hapten exposure. TCRdb analysed the RACE reads with MiXCR anew, one entry per CDR3 protein. The sample shows some 54,000 distinct CDR3 sequences, 8.5% to 10% of them seen only once. The time point is: patch test 2, 6 weeks after DPC sensitization. Treatment given: therapeutic diphenylcyclopropenone sensitization with weekly scalp DPC. The material was whole blood, obtained in connection with sensitization to the hapten diphenylcyclopropenone (DPC). These receptors all stem from a woman between 50 and 59 years old with alopecia areata. Some clones in this sample may be carry-over from other donors' samples.

The table lists this clonotype with a few counts. V usage is TRBV5-1 and J usage is TRBJ2-7; 7 positions match TRBD1. Per germline, CDR1 SGHRS and CDR2 YFSETQ. The CDR3 sequence is 14 residues long. The V and J ends lost 4 bases and 5 bases, in that order; junction bases with no gene match: 9. The CDR3 reads CASSPRQGRNEQYF. DNA for the CDR3: TGCGCCAGCAGCCCTAGACAGGGCCGCAACGAGCAGTACTTC.

The gene calls are TRBV7-2 and TRBJ1-1; D not resolved. Germline V CDR1 and CDR2: SGHTA, FQGNSA. The CDR3 totals 15 residues. Trimming cost V 0 bases and J 1 base, with 9 bases left between them. In nucleotides, the CDR3 is TGTGCCAGCAGCTTAGCGCCAGCGCCGAACACTGAAGCTTTCTTT. It yields the protein CASSLAPAPNTEAFF.

This clonotype was seen a few times. The chain joins TRBV3-1 to TRBJ2-7; D ambiguous. Trimming took off 3 bases at V and 7 bases at J, with 10 bases between the two ends. The CDR3 is 12 residues long. Germline V lookup: CDR1 LGHDT, CDR2 YNNKEL (reference sequence). The CDR3 protein is CASSQVPQEQYF. CDR3 nucleotide sequence: TGTGCCAGCAGCCAGGTCCCCCAGGAGCAGTACTTC.

This clonotype was counted between two and nine times. V and J are TRBV6-1 and TRBJ2-7, with TRBD1 matching over 8 bases. This CDR3 region has 15 residues. V lost 7 bases, J lost 3 bases, and 11 bases stayed unmatched. The germline V gene encodes CDR1 MNHNS and CDR2 SASEGT. The CDR3 spells CASKMSHGQGYEQYF. CDR3 DNA: TGTGCCAGCAAAATGAGCCATGGACAGGGCTACGAGCAGTACTTC.

The V gene is TRBV28, the J gene TRBJ2-5, with 7 bases aligning to TRBD1. Germline-derived CDR1 and CDR2 are MDHEN and SYDVKM. With 7 bases clipped from V and 1 base from J, the junction kept 3 bases outside the gene matches. The CDR3 spans 13 residues. CDR3 sequence (DNA): TGTGCCAGCACAGGGGGAAGCCAAGAGACCCAGTACTTC. Translation: CASTGGSQETQYF.

The rearrangement uses TRBV2 and TRBJ1-5; tentatively, D is TRBD1 (5 bases). Germline V CDR1 and CDR2: SNHLY, FYNNEI. V lost 4 bases, J lost 0 bases, and 10 bases lay in between. The CDR3 is made up of 15 amino acids. CDR3 region: CASSVTGYSNQPQHF. The CDR3 coding sequence is TGTGCCAGCAGTGTTACAGGCTATAGCAATCAGCCCCAGCATTTT.

The V gene is TRBV18, the J gene TRBJ2-1, with TRBD2 matching over 14 bases. CDR3 length equals 17 residues. The V gene end was trimmed by 3 bases and the J gene end by 6 bases; junction bases not matched to a gene: 7. Germline-derived CDR1 and CDR2 are KGHSH and LQKENI. The CDR3 protein is CASSPWETSGRANEQFF. CDR3 coding DNA: TGTGCCAGCTCACCGTGGGAGACTAGCGGGAGGGCCAATGAGCAGTTCTTC.

This clonotype showed up many times. The rearrangement links TRBV19 to TRBJ2-1; 9 bases align to TRBD1. The CDR3 spans 15 residues. Losses at the gene ends were 3 bases for V and 4 bases for J; bases not matched to a gene: 4. The germline V gene has CDR1 LNHDA and CDR2 SQIVND (reference sequence). The CDR3 loop is CASSMYRGPYNEQFF. CDR3 nucleotide sequence: TGTGCCAGTAGTATGTACAGGGGGCCTTACAATGAGCAGTTCTTC.

This clonotype was seen repeatedly, ten times or more. This rearrangement joins TRBV28 to TRBJ1-2, with TRBD1 matching 8 bases. Germline CDR1 MDHEN, CDR2 SYDVKM. With 6 bases clipped from V and 7 bases from J, the junction kept 10 bases outside the gene matches. CDR3 length: 14 amino acids. Here the CDR3 reads CASSPSSGGAGYTF. The CDR3 nucleotides are TGTGCCAGCAGCCCCAGCTCAGGGGGCGCTGGCTACACCTTC.

The table lists this clonotype with a few counts. This chain connects TRBV9 to TRBJ2-3; D not resolved. CDR1 is SGDLS, CDR2 YYNGEE, per germline. Trimming pared 0 bases from V and 3 bases from J, leaving 5 bases between. CDR3 length equals 13 residues. CDR3: CASSVVQTDTQYF. The CDR3, as DNA: TGTGCCAGCAGCGTAGTACAGACAGATACGCAGTATTTT.

This clonotype showed up just a few times. V usage is TRBV12-3 or TRBV12-4 and J usage is TRBJ2-4, with 8 bases matching TRBD2. The CDR3 sequence is 14 residues long. The junction had 2 bases not matched to a gene; V was cut back by 5 bases and J by 2 bases. The chain's CDR3 is CASSPGGTKNIQYF. The CDR3 DNA follows: TGTGCCAGCAGTCCGGGGGGGACCAAAAACATTCAGTACTTC.

V gene TRBV20-1 combines with J gene TRBJ2-7; possibly TRBD2 for D (6 bases). V lost 3 bases and J lost 7, with 13 bases in between. In germline, CDR1 is DFQATT, CDR2 SNEGSKA (reference sequence). This CDR3 is 12 amino acids long. CDR3 sequence reads: CSARTVRGEQYF. Written as DNA, the CDR3 is TGCAGTGCTAGGACAGTACGGGGGGAGCAGTACTTC.

The gene calls are TRBV7-9 and TRBJ2-1, with unresolved D. Germline V CDR1 and CDR2: SEHNR, FQNEAQ (reference sequence). The V end lost 7 bases, the J end lost 6 bases, and 7 bases lay between the germline ends. This CDR3 region has 11 residues. Here the CDR3 DNA reads TGTGCCAGCACTTCCCCCAATGAGCAGTTCTTC. This sequence encodes CASTSPNEQFF.

This clonotype was seen more than once but under ten times. CDR3 nucleotides: TGCAGTGCTGCACGATTGGGCCTTCCCTCCTACGAGCAGTACTTC. It yields the protein CSAARLGLPSYEQYF. V gene TRBV20-1 combines with J gene TRBJ2-7; D is unresolved. The CDR3 is 15 amino acids. Trimming shortened V by 5 bases and J by 0 bases, and 17 bases separated the two germline ends. Germline V gene data show CDR1 as DFQATT and CDR2 as SNEGSKA (reference sequence).